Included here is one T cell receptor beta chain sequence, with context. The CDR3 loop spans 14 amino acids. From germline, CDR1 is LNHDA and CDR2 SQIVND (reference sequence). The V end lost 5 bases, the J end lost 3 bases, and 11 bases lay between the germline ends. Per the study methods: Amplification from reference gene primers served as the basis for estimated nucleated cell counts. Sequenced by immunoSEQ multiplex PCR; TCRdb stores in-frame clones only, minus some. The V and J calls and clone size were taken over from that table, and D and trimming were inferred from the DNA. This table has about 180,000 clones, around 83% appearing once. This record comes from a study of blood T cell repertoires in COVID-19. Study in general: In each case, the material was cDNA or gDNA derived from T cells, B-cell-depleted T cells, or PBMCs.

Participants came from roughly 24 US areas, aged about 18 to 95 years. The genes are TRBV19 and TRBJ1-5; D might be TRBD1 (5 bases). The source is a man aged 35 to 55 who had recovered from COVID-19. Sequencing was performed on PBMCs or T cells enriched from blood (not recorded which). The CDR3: CASSWGDVNQPQHF. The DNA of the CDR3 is TGTGCCAGTAGTTGGGGGGATGTCAATCAGCCCCAGCATTTT.